A single sample gave rise to the 2 T cell receptor beta chains below, sequenced in a study of T cell responses to AZD1222 COVID-19 vaccine (dated by TCRdb to about 2021). The method was the immunoSEQ multiplex PCR assay. In TCRdb, the immuneACCESS table is reduced to in-frame sequences with V and J assigned. These tables do not hold every clone; where another copy was compared, an unresolved V gene accounts for under half, and the others remain unexplained. The sample yields fewer than 200,000 clones; approximately 94% were counted once. The top ten hold 1.6% of the sample. This specimen's time point label, interpreted: about 28 days (+/-7) after the second vaccine dose. Material: peripheral blood, obtained 28 days after the second AZD1222 dose. All receptors derive from an adult who received the AZD1222 COVID-19 vaccine.

This chain uses TRBV4-1 with TRBJ1-1; no definite D call. Per the germline V gene, CDR1 is MGHRA and CDR2 is YSYEKL. V lost 3 bases to trimming and J lost 7 bases, with 18 bases between them. The CDR3 is made up of 15 amino acids. The CDR3 reads CASSHQTGRGGEAFF. In DNA form, the CDR3 reads TGCGCCAGCAGCCACCAGACTGGGCGGGGAGGTGAAGCTTTCTTT.

The rearrangement uses TRBV19 and TRBJ2-1; D gene uncertain. In germline, CDR1 is LNHDA, CDR2 SQIVND (reference sequence). The CDR3 contains 16 residues. V was pared by 5 bases and J by 1 base, with 15 bases between. The CDR3 reads CASSWTGPRSYNEQFF. CDR3 nucleotide sequence: TGTGCCAGTAGTTGGACGGGTCCTAGGTCCTACAATGAGCAGTTCTTC.